The 15 T cell receptor beta chains listed next were all sequenced from one sample in a study of T cells in Graves' hyperthyroidism and ophthalmopathy. The source material, RNA transcripts, was used to amplify TCR beta CDR3 regions. Primed by the HTBI set, a first-round RT-PCR was run on the TCR CDR3. TCRdb fed the multiplex PCR reads into MiXCR, producing one record per CDR3 protein. This sample has roughly 580,000 distinct CDR3 sequences, with roughly 46% found just once. The sequenced sample was peripheral blood or thyroid tissue (not recorded which). These receptors came from a woman between 18 and 29 years old with Graves' hyperthyroidism.

This clonotype was counted ten times or more. The genes are TRBV29-1 and TRBJ1-1, with a possible D match to TRBD1 (5 bases). The V end was cut by 4 bases, the J end by 4 bases, with 13 bases between. The CDR3 totals 13 residues. The germline V gene has CDR1 SQVTM and CDR2 ANQGSEA. The CDR3 here is CSVVTDLGTEAFF. CDR3 coding DNA: TGCAGCGTTGTGACAGACCTGGGCACTGAAGCTTTCTTT. The full variable domain, in which reference TRBV29-1 and TRBJ1-1 provide the parts outside the CDR3, is SAVISQKPSRDICQRGTSLTIQCQVDSQVTMMFWYRQQPGQSLTLIATANQGSEATYESGFVIDKFPISRPNLTFSTLTVSNMSPEDSSIYLCSVVTDLGTEAFFGQGTRLTVV.

This clonotype was detected only a few times. The chain combines TRBV9 with TRBJ1-2; 10 bases agree with TRBD1. The germline CDR1 and CDR2 sequences are SGDLS and YYNGEE. This CDR3 is 12 amino acids long. With V trimmed by 9 bases and J by 7 bases, 6 bases remained unmatched. The CDR3 bases are TGTGCCAAGGACAGGGGGGCGATTGGCTACACCTTC. This codes for CAKDRGAIGYTF.

This clonotype was seen many times. The genes are TRBV6-6 and TRBJ1-1, with no clear D. The CDR3 is made up of 12 amino acids. The germline V and J ends were trimmed by 5 bases and 3 bases, with 7 bases remaining between them. Germline V gives CDR1 MNHNY, CDR2 SVGAGI (reference sequence). The CDR3 DNA reads TGTGCCAGCAGTGAAGGACACACTGAAGCTTTCTTT. Its protein is CASSEGHTEAFF.

This clonotype showed up just a few times. The chain carries TRBV12-3 or TRBV12-4 and TRBJ1-5; D is perhaps TRBD1 (5 bases). Trimming removed 3 bases from V and 0 bases from J, with 9 bases in between. CDR3 size: 15 residues. CDR3 sequence (DNA): TGTGCCAGCAGTTTGGGGGACCCTAGCAATCAGCCCCAGCATTTT. It is translated as CASSLGDPSNQPQHF.

This clonotype was counted between two and nine times. This sequence joins TRBV9 and TRBJ1-1, with D perhaps matching TRBD1 (5 bases). The CDR3 covers 17 residues. CDR1 and CDR2 from the germline V gene are SGDLS and YYNGEE. With 0 bases removed from V and 2 bases from J, the gap between germline ends came to 17 bases. CDR3 sequence reads: CASSVGTVGGENTEAFF. Here the CDR3 DNA reads TGTGCCAGCAGCGTAGGTACAGTCGGGGGGGAAAACACTGAAGCTTTCTTT.

This clonotype showed up many times. Its ends do not fully match the called genes, so a read error is possible. V is TRBV7-2 and J is TRBJ2-5, with no clear D. This CDR3 spans 13 amino acids. Germline-derived CDR1 and CDR2 are SGHTA and FQGNSA. The CDR3 loop is CASSLGQRETQYF. CDR3 in DNA: TGTGCTAGCAGCTTAGGCCAGCGCGAGACCCAGTACTTC.

This clonotype was found a few times. The chain couples TRBV7-6 to TRBJ1-4; D is unresolved. V lost 5 bases, J lost 6 bases, and 10 bases lay in between. Germline loops: CDR1 SGHVS, CDR2 FNYEAQ. There are 13 residues in the CDR3. The CDR3 sequence is CASSPTEYEKLFF. Here the CDR3 DNA reads TGTGCCAGCAGCCCGACGGAGTATGAAAAACTGTTTTTT. Full variable domain (outside the CDR3, taken from reference TRBV7-6 and TRBJ1-4): GAGVSQSPRYKVTKRGQDVALRCDPISGHVSLYWYRQALGQGPEFLTYFNYEAQQDKSGLPNDRFSAERPEGSISTLTIQRTEQRDSAMYRCASSPTEYEKLFFGSGTQLSVL.

This clonotype came up many times. The chain recombines TRBV6-4 with TRBJ1-4; D is possibly TRBD1 (5 bases). The germline V gene has CDR1 MRHNA and CDR2 SNTAGT. V was shortened by 6 bases and J by 8 bases, with 16 bases between the two germline ends. The CDR3 extends over 14 amino acids. The CDR3 loop reads CASSPEGRPEKLFF. The CDR3, as DNA: TGTGCCAGCAGCCCCGAGGGGAGGCCGGAAAAACTGTTTTTT.

V gene TRBV5-1 combines with J gene TRBJ2-7; D may be TRBD1 (6 bases). Per the germline V gene, CDR1 is SGHRS and CDR2 is YFSETQ. V was cut by 3 bases and J by 4 bases, with 17 bases left in between. The CDR3 is 15 amino acids. CDR3: CASSSDLGARYEQYF. CDR3 nucleotides: TGCGCCAGCAGCTCGGACCTGGGGGCGCGTTACGAGCAGTACTTC.

The genes are TRBV29-1 and TRBJ1-1, with D hard to call. This CDR3 has 12 residues. Trimming removed 8 bases from V and 1 base from J, with 11 bases in between. CDR1 and CDR2 from the germline V gene are SQVTM and ANQGSEA. CDR3 bases: TGCAGCTTAGGGAGCTGGAACACTGAAGCTTTCTTT. Amino acids: CSLGSWNTEAFF.

This clonotype was seen at least ten times. The V and J genes are TRBV29-1 and TRBJ2-7; a weak D match, TRBD1 (7 bases). There are 13 residues in the CDR3. Germline V gene sequence: CDR1 SQVTM, CDR2 ANQGSEA. V was trimmed by 7 bases and J by 2 bases, leaving 15 bases between them. The CDR3 DNA reads as TGCAGCGCGGAGGGACAGAACACCTACGAGCAGTACTTC. This gives the protein CSAEGQNTYEQYF.

This rearrangement joins TRBV7-2 to TRBJ2-5; D uncertain. The ends were cut back, 9 bases at V and 9 bases at J, with 5 bases in the middle. CDR3 size: 8 residues. From germline, CDR1 is SGHTA and CDR2 FQGNSA. The CDR3 is CARPPQYF. The CDR3 DNA is TGTGCCAGACCACCCCAGTACTTC.

This clonotype has a handful of counts. This chain uses TRBV12-3 or TRBV12-4 with TRBJ2-7; D unclear. The CDR3 contains 13 residues. With 2 bases removed from V and 7 bases from J, the gap between germline ends came to 12 bases. The chain's CDR3 is CASSLSTDAEQYF. DNA of the CDR3: TGTGCCAGCAGTTTATCGACTGACGCTGAGCAGTACTTC.

The table lists this clonotype with a few counts. V is TRBV19 and J is TRBJ1-4; TRBD1 matches 7 bases. Trimming at V came to 8 bases and at J to 4 bases, leaving 4 bases not matched to a gene. The CDR3 spans 13 residues. The germline V gene encodes CDR1 LNHDA and CDR2 SQIVND (reference sequence). CDR3 sequence reads: CASRDRDNEKLFF. The DNA for the CDR3 is TGTGCCAGTCGGGACAGAGATAATGAAAAACTGTTTTTT.

This clonotype was counted at least ten times. V is TRBV6-5 and J is TRBJ1-2; maybe TRBD1 (5 bases). Trimming cost V 6 bases and J 1 base, with 9 bases left between them. Germline lookup yields CDR1 MNHEY and CDR2 SVGAGI. The CDR3 has 13 amino acids. In DNA, the CDR3 is TGTGCCAGCAGACCTGACAGTAACTATGGCTACACCTTC. Translated, it gives CASRPDSNYGYTF.